The TCR beta chain described here comes from a study of T-cell reconstitution after alpha-beta-depleted transplantation in children. Preparation of the TCRbeta library used unique molecular identifiers. In TCRdb, the PCR reads were re-called with MiXCR into one record per CDR3 protein. The sample has around 680,000 distinct CDR3 sequences; 15% to 20% are singletons. V was pared by 1 base and J by 1 base, with 10 bases of the junction left unmatched. The CDR3 loop spans 17 amino acids. Germline V gene lookup returns CDR1 SQVTM and CDR2 ANQGSEA. There are many counts of this clonotype. This sequence was found in a human donor who donated a stem cell graft to a child with acute myeloid leukemia. The sample in question was PBMCs from the stem cell graft donor, obtained from the stem cell graft. This chain joins TRBV29-1 and TRBJ2-3, with TRBD1 identical over 8 bases. The CDR3 region is CSVEGTPGQDRTDTQYF. The CDR3, as DNA: TGCAGCGTTGAAGGTACGCCGGGACAGGATCGCACAGATACGCAGTATTTT.